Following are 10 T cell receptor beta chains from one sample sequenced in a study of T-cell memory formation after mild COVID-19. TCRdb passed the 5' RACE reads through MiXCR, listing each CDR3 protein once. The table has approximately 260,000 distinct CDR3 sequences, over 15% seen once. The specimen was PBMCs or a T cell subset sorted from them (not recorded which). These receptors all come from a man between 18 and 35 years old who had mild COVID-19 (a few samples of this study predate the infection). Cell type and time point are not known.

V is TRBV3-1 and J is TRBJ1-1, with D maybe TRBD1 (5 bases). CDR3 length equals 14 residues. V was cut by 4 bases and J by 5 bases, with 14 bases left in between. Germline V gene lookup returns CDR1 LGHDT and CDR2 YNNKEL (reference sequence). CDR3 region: CASSPAGVRTEAFF. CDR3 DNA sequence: TGTGCCAGCAGCCCGGCGGGGGTGAGGACTGAAGCTTTCTTT.

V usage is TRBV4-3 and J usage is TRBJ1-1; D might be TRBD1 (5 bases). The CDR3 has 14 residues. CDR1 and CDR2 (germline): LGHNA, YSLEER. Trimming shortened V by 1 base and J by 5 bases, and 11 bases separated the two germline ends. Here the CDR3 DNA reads TGCGCCAGCAGCCAAGTGGAGGGGTGGACTGAAGCTTTCTTT. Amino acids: CASSQVEGWTEAFF.

This CDR3 is CATRFRNEAFF. In DNA, the CDR3 is TGTGCCACCAGATTCAGGAATGAAGCTTTCTTT. J is TRBJ1-1 and V is TRBV12-3 or TRBV12-4; no reliable D call. This CDR3 contains 11 residues. Trimming pared 10 bases from V and 7 bases from J, leaving 13 bases between.

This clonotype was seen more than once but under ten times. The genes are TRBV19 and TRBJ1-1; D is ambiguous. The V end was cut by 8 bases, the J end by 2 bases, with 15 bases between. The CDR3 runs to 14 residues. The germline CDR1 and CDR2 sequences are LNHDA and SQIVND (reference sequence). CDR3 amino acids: CASGGWPFNTEAFF. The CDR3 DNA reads TGTGCCAGTGGCGGGTGGCCTTTTAACACTGAAGCTTTCTTT. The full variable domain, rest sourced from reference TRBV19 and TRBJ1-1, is DGGITQSPKYLFRKEGQNVTLSCEQNLNHDAMYWYRQDPGQGLRLIYYSQIVNDFQKGDIAEGYSVSREKKESFPLTVTSAQKNPTAFYLCASGGWPFNTEAFFGQGTRLTVV.

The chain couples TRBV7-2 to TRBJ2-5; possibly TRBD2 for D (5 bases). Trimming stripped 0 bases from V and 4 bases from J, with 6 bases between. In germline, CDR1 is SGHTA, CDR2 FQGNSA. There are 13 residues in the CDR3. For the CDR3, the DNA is TGTGCCAGCAGCTTAGCAGCGGTAGAGACCCAGTACTTC. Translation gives CASSLAAVETQYF.

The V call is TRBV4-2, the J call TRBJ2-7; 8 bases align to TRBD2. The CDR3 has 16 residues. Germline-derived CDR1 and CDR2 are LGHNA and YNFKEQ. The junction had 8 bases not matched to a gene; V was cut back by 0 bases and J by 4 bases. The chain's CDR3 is CASSQDTERGRYEQYF. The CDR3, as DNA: TGTGCCAGCAGCCAAGATACAGAGCGGGGGAGGTACGAGCAGTACTTC.

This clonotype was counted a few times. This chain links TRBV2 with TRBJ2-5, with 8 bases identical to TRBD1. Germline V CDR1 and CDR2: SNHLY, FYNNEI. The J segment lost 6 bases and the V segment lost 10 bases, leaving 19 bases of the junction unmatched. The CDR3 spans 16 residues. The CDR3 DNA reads TGTGCCACCGTACAGGGAACAGGGGGTAATGGAAAGACCCAGTACTTC. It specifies CATVQGTGGNGKTQYF.

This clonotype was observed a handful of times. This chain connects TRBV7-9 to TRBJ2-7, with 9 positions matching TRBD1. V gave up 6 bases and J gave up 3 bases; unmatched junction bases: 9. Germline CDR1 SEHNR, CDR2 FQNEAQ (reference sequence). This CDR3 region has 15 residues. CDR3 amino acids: CASSSPGTGLYEQYF. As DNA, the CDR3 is TGTGCCAGCAGTTCCCCCGGGACAGGGCTCTACGAGCAGTACTTC.

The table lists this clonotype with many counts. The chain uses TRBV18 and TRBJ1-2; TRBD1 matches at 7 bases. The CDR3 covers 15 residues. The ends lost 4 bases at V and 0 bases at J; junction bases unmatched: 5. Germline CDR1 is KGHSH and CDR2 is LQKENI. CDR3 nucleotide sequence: TGTGCCAGCTCACGGGACAGCGTGACTAACTATGGCTACACCTTC. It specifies CASSRDSVTNYGYTF. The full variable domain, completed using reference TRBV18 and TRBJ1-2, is NAGVMQNPRHLVRRRGQEARLRCSPMKGHSHVYWYRQLPEEGLKFMVYLQKENIIDESGMPKERFSAEFPKEGPSILRIQQVVRGDSAAYFCASSRDSVTNYGYTFGSGTRLTVV.

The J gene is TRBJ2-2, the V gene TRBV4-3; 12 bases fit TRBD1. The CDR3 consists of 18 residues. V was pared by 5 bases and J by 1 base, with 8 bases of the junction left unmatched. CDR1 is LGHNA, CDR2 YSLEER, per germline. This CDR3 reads CASSYRDRGPLNTGELFF. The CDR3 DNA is TGCGCCAGCAGCTACCGGGACAGGGGGCCCCTGAACACCGGGGAGCTGTTTTTT.